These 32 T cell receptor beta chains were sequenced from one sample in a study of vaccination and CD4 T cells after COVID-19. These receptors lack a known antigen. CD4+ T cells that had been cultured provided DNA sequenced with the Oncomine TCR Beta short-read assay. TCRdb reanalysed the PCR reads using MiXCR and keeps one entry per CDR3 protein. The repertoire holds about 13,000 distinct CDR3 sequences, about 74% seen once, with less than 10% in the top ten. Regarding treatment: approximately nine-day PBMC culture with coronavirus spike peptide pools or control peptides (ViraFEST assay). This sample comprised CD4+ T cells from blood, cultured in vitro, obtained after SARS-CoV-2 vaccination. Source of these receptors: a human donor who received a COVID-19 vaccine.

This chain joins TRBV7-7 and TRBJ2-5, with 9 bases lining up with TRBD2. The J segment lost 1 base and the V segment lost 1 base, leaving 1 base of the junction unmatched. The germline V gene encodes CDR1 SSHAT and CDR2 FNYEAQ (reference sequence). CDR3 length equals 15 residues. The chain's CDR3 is CASSLGAGGQETQYF. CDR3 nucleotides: TGTGCCAGCAGCTTAGGAGCGGGGGGCCAAGAGACCCAGTACTTC.

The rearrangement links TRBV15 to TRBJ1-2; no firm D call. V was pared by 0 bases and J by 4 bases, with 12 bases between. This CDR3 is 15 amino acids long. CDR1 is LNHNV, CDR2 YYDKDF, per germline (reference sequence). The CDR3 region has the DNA TGTGCCACCAGCAGAGATTGGCAGGCTTCCTATGGCTACACCTTC. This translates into CATSRDWQASYGYTF.

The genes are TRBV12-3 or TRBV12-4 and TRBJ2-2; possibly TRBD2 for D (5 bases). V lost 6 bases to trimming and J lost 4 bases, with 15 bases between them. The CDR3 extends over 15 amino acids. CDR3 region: CASSPNGVSTGELFF. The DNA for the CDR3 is TGTGCCAGCAGCCCTAACGGGGTCTCCACCGGGGAGCTGTTTTTT.

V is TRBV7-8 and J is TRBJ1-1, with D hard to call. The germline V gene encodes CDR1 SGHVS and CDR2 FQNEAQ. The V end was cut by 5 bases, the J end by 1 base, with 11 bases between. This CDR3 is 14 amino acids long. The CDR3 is CASSPRRQNTEAFF. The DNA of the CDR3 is TGTGCCAGCAGCCCCAGACGGCAGAACACTGAAGCTTTCTTT.

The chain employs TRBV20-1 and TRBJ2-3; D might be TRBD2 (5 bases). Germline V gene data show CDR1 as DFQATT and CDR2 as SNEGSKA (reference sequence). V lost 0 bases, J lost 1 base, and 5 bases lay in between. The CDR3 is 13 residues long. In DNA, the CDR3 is TGCAGTGCTAGAGAGCGGGGCACAGATACGCAGTATTTT. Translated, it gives CSARERGTDTQYF.

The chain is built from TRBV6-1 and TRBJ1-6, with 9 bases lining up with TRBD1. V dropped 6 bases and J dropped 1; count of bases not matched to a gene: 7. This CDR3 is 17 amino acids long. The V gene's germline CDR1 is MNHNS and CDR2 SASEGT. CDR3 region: CASRRQGGRSYNSPLHF. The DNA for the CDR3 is TGTGCCAGCAGACGACAGGGGGGGCGGTCCTATAATTCACCCCTCCACTTT.

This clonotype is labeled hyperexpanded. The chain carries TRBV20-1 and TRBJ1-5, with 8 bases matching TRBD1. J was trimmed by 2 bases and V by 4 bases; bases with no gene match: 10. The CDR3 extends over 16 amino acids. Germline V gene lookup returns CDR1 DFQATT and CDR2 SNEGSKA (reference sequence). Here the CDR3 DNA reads TGCAGTGCTAAAAACATCGACAGGGGTGGCAATCAGCCCCAGCATTTT. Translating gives CSAKNIDRGGNQPQHF.

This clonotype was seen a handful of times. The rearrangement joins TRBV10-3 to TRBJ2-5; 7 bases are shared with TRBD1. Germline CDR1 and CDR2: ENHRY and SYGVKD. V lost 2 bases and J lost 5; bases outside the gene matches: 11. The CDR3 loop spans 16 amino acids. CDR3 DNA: TGTGCCATCAGTGAGATAGGGGGCGAGGTCGGGGAGACCCAGTACTTC. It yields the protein CAISEIGGEVGETQYF.

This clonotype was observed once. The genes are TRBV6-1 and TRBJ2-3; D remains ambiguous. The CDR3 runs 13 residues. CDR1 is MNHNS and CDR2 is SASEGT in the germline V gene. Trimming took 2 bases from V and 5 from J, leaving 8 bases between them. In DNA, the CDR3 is TGTGCCAGCAGTGAAAGTCGGCAAGATACGCAGTATTTT. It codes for CASSESRQDTQYF.

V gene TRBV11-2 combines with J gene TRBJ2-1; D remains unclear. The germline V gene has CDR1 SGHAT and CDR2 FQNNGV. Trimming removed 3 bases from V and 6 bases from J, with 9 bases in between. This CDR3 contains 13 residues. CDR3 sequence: CASSLGSPNEQFF. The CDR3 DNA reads TGTGCCAGCAGCTTGGGTTCCCCCAATGAGCAGTTCTTC.

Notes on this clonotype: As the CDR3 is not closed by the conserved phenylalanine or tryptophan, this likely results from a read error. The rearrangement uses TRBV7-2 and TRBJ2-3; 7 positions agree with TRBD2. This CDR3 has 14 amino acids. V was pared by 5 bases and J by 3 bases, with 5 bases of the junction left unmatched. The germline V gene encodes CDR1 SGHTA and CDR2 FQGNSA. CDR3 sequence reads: CASSPERGTDTQYS. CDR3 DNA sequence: TGTGCCAGCAGCCCCGAGCGGGGTACAGATACGCAGTATTCT.

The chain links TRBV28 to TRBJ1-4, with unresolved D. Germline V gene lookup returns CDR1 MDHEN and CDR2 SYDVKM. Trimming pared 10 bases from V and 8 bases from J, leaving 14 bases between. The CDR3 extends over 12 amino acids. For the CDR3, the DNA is TGTGCCACAGGTCCCTTGGGAGAAAAACTGTTTTTT. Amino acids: CATGPLGEKLFF.

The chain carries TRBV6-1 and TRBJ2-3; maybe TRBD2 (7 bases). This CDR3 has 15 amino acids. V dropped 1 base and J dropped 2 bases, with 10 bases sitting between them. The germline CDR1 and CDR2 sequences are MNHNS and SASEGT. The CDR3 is CASSEGGGATDTQYF. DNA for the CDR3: TGTGCCAGCAGTGAAGGGGGGGGCGCCACAGATACGCAGTATTTT.

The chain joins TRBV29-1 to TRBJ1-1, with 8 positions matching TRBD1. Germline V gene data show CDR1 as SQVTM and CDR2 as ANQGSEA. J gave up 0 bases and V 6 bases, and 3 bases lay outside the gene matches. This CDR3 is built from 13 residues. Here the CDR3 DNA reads TGCAGCGTCGGGACAGGAATGAACACTGAAGCTTTCTTT. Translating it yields CSVGTGMNTEAFF.

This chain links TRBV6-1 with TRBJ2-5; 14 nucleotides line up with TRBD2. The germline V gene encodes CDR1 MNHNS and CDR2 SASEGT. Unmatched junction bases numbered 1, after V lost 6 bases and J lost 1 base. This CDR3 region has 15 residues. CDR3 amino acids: CASSGLAGGQETQYF. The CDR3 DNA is TGTGCCAGCAGCGGACTAGCGGGGGGCCAAGAGACCCAGTACTTC.

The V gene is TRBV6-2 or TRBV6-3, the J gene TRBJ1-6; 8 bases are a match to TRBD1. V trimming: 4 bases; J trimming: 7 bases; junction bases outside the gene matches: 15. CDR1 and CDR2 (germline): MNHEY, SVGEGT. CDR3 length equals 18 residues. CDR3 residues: CASSLISTGVIRNSPLHF. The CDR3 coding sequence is TGTGCCAGCAGTTTGATATCGACAGGGGTTATAAGGAATTCACCCCTCCACTTT.

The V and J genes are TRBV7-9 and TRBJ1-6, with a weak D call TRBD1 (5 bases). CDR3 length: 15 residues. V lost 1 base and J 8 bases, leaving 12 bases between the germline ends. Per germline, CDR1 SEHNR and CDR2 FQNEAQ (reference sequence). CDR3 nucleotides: TGTGCCAGCAGCTTAGGTGGGGGAGAGTATTCACCCCTCCACTTT. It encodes CASSLGGGEYSPLHF.

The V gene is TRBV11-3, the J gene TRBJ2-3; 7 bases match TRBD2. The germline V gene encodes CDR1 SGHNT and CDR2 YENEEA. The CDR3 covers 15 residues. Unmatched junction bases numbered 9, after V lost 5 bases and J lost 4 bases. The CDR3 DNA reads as TGTGCCAGCAGCCCTCCTAGCGGTCGGTCAGATACGCAGTATTTT. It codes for CASSPPSGRSDTQYF.

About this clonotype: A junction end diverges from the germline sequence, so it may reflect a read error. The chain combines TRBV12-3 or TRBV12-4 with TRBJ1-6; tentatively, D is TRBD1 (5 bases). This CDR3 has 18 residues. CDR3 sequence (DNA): TGTGCCAGCAGTCGCACGGGACTGACTAGCTCCTATGATTCACCCCTCCACTTT. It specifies CASSRTGLTSSYDSPLHF.

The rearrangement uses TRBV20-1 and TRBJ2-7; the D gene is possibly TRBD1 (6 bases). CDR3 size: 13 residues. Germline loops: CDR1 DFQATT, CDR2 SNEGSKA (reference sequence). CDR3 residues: CSVESITGSEQYF. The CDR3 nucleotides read TGCAGCGTCGAATCGATCACAGGGTCCGAGCAGTACTTC.

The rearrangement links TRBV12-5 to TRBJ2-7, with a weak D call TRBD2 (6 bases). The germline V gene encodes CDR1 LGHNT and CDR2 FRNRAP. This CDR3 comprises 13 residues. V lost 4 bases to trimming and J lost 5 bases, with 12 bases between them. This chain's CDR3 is CASGSGVSDEQYF. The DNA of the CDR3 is TGTGCTAGTGGTTCGGGGGTGTCGGACGAGCAGTACTTC.

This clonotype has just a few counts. The DNA of the CDR3 is TGTGCCAGCAGTTACCCGAAACAGGGACCCAATCAGCCCCAGCATTTT. As protein: CASSYPKQGPNQPQHF. V is TRBV6-5 and J is TRBJ1-5; D is possibly TRBD1 (6 bases). Trimming left V 2 bases short and J 3 bases short, with 14 bases between. Per the germline V gene, CDR1 is MNHEY and CDR2 is SVGAGI. The CDR3 spans 16 residues.

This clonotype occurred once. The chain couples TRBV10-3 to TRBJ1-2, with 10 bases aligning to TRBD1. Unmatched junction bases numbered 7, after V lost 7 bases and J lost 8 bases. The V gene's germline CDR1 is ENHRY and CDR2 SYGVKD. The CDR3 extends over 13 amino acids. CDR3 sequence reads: CAITPGTGVGYTF. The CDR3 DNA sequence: TGTGCCATCACCCCCGGGACAGGGGTCGGCTACACCTTC.

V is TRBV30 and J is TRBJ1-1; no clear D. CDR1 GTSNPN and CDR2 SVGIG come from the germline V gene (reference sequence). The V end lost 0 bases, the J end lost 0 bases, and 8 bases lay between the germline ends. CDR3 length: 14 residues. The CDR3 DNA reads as TGTGCCTGGAGTGTAGGCGGACTGAACACTGAAGCTTTCTTT. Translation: CAWSVGGLNTEAFF.

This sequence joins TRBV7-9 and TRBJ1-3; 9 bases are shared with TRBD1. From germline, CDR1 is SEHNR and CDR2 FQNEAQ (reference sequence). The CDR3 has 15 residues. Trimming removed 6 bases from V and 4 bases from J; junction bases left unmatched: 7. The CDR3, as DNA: TGTGCCAGCAGGTGGGGGACAGGGACGGGAAACACCATATATTTT. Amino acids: CASRWGTGTGNTIYF.

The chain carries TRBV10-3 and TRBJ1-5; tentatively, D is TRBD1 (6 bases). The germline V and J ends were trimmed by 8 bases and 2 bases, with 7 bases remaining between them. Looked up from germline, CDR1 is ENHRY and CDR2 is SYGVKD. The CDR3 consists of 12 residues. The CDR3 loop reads CAIRTGNQPQHF. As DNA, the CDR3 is TGTGCCATCCGGACAGGCAATCAGCCCCAGCATTTT.

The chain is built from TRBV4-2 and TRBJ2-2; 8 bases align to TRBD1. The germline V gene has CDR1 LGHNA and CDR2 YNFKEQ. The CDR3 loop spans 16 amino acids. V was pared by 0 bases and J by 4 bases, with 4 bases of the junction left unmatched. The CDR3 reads CASSQDQGAGTGELFF. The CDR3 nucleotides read TGTGCCAGCAGCCAAGACCAGGGGGCGGGCACCGGGGAGCTGTTTTTT.

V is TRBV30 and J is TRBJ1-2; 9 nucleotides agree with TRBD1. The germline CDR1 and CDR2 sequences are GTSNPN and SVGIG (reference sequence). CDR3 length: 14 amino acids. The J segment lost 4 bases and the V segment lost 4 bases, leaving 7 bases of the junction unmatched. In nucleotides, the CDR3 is TGTGCCTGGACTACGACAGGGGGGCCCTATGGCTACACCTTC. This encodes CAWTTTGGPYGYTF. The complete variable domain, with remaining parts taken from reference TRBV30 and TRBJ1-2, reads SQTIHQWPATLVQPVGSPLSLECTVEGTSNPNLYWYRQAAGRGLQLLFYSVGIGQISSEVPQNLSASRPQDRQFILSSKKLLLSDSGFYLCAWTTTGGPYGYTFGSGTRLTVV.

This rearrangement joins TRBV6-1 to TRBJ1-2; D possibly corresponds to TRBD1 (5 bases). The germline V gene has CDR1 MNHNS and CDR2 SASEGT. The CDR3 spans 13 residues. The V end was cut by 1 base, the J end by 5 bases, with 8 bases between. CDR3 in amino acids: CASSEVQGYGYTF. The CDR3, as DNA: TGTGCCAGCAGTGAAGTTCAGGGATATGGCTACACCTTC.

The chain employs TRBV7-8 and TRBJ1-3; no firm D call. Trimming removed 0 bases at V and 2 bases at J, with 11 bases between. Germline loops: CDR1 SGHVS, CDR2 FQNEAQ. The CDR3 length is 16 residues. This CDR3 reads CASSLAGSAPGNTIYF. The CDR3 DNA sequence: TGTGCCAGCAGCTTAGCAGGTTCAGCGCCTGGAAACACCATATATTTT.

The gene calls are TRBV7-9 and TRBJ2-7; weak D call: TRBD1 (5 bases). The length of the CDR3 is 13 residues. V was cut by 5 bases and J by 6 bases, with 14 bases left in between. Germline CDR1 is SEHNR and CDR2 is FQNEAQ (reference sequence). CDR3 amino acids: CASSHPGWGEQYF. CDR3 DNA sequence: TGTGCCAGCAGCCATCCAGGGTGGGGCGAGCAGTACTTC.

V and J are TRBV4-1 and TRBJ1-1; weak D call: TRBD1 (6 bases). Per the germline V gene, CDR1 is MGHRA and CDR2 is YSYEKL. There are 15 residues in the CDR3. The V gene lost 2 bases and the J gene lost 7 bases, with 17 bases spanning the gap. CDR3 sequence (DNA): TGCGCCAGCAGCCAAAGGGGAGGGGGAGGGAGTGAAGCTTTCTTT. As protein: CASSQRGGGGSEAFF.